The TCR beta chain described here comes from a study of blood T cells in healthy people across ages. Alongside a J-beta primer mix, a sample-barcoded 5' primer served in a second PCR lasting about 6 to 11 cycles. Each CDR3 protein is one row after TCRdb ran MiXCR on the 5' RACE reads. The sample includes 1.5 million to 2 million distinct CDR3 sequences, approximately 30% of them seen just once. A word on this clonotype: This may arise from a read error, as a much more abundant clone is one base away.

Sequences were obtained from blood. The TCR comes from a woman under 40 in good health.

The CDR3 spells CASSPALANSYNEQYF. DNA for the CDR3: TGTGCCAGCAGCCCCGCCCTAGCGAACTCCTACAATGAGCAGTACTTC. This sequence joins TRBV5-6 and TRBJ2-5; perhaps TRBD2 as D (6 bases). CDR3 size: 16 residues. Trimming cost V 4 bases and J 11 bases, with 27 bases left between them. Germline CDR1 and CDR2: SGHDT and YYEEEE. Looking up the rest from reference TRBV5-6 and TRBJ2-5 gives the full variable domain: DAGVTQSPTHLIKTRGQQVTLRCSPKSGHDTVSWYQQALGQGPQFIFQYYEEEERQRGNFPDRFSGHQFPNYSSELNVNALLLGDSALYLCASSPALANSYNEQYFGPGTRLLVL.